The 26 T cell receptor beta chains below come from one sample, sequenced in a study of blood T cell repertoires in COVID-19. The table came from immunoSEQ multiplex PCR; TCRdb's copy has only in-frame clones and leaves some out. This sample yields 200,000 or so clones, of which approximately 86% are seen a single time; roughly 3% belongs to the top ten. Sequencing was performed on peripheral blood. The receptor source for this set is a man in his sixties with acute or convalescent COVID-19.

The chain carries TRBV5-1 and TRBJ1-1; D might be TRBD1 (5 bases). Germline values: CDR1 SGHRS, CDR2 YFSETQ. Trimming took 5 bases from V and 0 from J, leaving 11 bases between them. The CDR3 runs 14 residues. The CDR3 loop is CASRLDSLNTEAFF. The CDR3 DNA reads TGCGCCAGCAGACTTGACAGTTTGAACACTGAAGCTTTCTTT.

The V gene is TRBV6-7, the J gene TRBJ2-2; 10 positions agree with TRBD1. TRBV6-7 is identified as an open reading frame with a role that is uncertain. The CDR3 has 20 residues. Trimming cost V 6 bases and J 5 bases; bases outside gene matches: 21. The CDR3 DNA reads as TGTGCCAGCAGCAAGGACCTGCTTGAGACAGGGGGCTTAAGGACCGGGGAGCTGTTTTTT. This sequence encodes CASSKDLLETGGLRTGELFF.

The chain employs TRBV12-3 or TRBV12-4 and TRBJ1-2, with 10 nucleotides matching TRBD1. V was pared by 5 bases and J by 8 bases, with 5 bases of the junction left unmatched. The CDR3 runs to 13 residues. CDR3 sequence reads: CASSRQGADGYTF. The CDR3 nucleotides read TGTGCCAGCAGTAGACAGGGGGCGGACGGCTACACCTTC.

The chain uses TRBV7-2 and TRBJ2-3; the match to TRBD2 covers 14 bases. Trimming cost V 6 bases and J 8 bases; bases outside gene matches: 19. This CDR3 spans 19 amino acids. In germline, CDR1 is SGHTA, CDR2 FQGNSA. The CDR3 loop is CASSHGPPGTSGGSGTQYF. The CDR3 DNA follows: TGTGCCAGCAGTCACGGGCCTCCCGGGACTAGCGGGGGCAGCGGTACGCAGTATTTT.

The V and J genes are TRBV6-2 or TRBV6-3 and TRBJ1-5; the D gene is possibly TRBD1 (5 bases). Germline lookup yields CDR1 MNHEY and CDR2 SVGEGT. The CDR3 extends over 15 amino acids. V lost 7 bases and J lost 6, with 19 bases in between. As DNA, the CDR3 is TGTGCCAGCACCCCGGGGGGGGGTCTTGGTCAGCCCCAGCATTTT. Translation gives CASTPGGGLGQPQHF.

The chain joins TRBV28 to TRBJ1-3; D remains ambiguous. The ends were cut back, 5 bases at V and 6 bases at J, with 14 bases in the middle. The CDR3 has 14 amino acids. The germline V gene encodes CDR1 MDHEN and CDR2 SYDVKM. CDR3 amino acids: CASSEGGAANTIYF. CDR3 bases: TGTGCCAGCAGTGAGGGCGGAGCTGCAAACACCATATATTTT.

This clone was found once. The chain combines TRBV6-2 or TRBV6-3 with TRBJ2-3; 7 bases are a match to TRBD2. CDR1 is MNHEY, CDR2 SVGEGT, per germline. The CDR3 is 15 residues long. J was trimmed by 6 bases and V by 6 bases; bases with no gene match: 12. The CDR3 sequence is CASSSSGAPWDTQYF. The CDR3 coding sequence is TGTGCCAGCAGCTCGAGCGGGGCGCCTTGGGATACGCAGTATTTT.

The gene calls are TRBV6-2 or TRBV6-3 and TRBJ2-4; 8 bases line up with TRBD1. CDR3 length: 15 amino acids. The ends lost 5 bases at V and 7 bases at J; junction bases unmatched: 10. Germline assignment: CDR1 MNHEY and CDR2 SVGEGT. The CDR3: CASSRADREFNIQYF. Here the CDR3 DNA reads TGTGCCAGCAGTCGGGCGGACAGGGAATTTAACATTCAGTACTTC.

This CDR3 reads CASSDLTGGSYEQYF. The DNA for the CDR3 is TGTGCCAGCAGTGATTTAACAGGGGGCTCGTACGAGCAGTACTTC. The chain has TRBV6-1 and TRBJ2-7, with TRBD1 identical over 9 bases. CDR3 length: 15 amino acids. Germline assignment: CDR1 MNHNS and CDR2 SASEGT. Germline trimming cut 3 bases from V and 4 bases from J; bases unmatched to any gene: 7.

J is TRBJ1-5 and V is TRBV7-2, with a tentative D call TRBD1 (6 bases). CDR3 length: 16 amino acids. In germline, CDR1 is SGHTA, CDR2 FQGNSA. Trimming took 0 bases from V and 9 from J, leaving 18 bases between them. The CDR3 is CASSLAGGQGSGPQHF. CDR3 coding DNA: TGTGCCAGCAGCTTAGCGGGGGGGCAGGGTTCAGGGCCCCAGCATTTT. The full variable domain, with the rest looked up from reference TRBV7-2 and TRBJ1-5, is GAGVSQSPSNKVTEKGKDVELRCDPISGHTALYWYRQSLGQGLEFLIYFQGNSAPDKSGLPSDRFSAERTGGSVSTLTIQRTQQEDSAVYLCASSLAGGQGSGPQHFGDGTRLSIL.

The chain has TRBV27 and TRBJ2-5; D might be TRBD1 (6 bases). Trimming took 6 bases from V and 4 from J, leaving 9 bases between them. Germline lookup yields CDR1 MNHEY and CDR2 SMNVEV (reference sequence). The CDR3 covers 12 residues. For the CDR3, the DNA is TGTGCCAGCAGAACAGGGACAGAGACCCAGTACTTC. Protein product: CASRTGTETQYF.

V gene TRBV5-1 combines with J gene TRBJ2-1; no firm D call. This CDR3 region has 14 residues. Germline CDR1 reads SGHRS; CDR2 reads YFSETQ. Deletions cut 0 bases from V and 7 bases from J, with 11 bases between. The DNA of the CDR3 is TGCGCCAGCAGCTTGGTGAAATCTCAGAATGAGCAGTTCTTC. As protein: CASSLVKSQNEQFF.

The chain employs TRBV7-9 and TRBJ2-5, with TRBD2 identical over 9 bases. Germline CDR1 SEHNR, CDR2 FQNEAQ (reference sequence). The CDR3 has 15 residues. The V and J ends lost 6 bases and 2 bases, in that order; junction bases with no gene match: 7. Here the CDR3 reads CASRRGGAPQETQYF. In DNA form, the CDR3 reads TGTGCCAGCAGGCGGGGGGGGGCTCCACAAGAGACCCAGTACTTC.

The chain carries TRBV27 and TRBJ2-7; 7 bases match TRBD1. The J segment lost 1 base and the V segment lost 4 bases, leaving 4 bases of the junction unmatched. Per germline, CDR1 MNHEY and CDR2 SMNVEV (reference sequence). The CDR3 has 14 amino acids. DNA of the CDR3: TGTGCCAGCAGTTCTCTGGGACAGTCCTACGAGCAGTACTTC. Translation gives CASSSLGQSYEQYF.

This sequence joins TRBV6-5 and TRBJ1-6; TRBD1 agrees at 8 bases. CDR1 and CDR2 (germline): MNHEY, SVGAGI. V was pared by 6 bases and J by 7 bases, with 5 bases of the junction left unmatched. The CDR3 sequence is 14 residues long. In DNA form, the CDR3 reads TGTGCCAGCAGAGGACAGGGCCTCAATTCACCCCTCCACTTT. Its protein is CASRGQGLNSPLHF.

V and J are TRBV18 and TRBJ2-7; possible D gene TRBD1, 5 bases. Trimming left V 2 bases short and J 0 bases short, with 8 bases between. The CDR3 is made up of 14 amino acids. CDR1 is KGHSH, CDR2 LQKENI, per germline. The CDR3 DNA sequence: TGTGCCAGCTCACCAAGACAGAGCTCCTACGAGCAGTACTTC. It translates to CASSPRQSSYEQYF.

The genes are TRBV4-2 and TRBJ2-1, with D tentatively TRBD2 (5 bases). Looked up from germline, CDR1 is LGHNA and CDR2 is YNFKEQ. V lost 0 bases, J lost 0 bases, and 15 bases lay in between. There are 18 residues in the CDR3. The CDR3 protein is CASSQDPGRVSSYNEQFF. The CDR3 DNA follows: TGTGCCAGCAGCCAAGATCCGGGGAGAGTTAGCTCCTACAATGAGCAGTTCTTC.

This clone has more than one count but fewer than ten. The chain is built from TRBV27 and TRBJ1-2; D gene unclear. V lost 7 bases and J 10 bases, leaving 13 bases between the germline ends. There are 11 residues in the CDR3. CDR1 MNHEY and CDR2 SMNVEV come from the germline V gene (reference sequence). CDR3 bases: TGTGCCAGCAAATCCCGGGGATCCTACACCTTC. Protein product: CASKSRGSYTF.

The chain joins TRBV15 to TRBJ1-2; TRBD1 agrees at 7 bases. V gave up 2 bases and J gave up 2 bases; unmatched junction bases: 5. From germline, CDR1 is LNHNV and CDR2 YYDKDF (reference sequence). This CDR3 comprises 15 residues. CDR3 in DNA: TGTGCCACCAGCAGACAAAGACAGGGCAACTATGGCTACACCTTC. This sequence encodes CATSRQRQGNYGYTF. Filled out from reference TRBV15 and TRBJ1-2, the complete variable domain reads DAMVIQNPRYQVTQFGKPVTLSCSQTLNHNVMYWYQQKSSQAPKLLFHYYDKDFNNEADTPDNFQSRRPNTSFCFLDIRSPGLGDTAMYLCATSRQRQGNYGYTFGSGTRLTVV.

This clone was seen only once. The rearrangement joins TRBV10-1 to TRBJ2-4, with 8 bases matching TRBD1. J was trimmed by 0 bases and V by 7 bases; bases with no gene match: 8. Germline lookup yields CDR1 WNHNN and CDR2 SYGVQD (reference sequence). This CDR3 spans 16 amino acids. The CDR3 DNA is TGCGCCAGCATCGCGGACAGGGAAAGAGCCAAAAACATTCAGTACTTC. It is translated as CASIADRERAKNIQYF.

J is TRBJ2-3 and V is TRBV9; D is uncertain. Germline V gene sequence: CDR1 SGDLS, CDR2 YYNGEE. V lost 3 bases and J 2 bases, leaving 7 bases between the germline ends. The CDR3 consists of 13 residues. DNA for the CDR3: TGTGCCAGCAGCGCTGCTATCACAGATACGCAGTATTTT. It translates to CASSAAITDTQYF.

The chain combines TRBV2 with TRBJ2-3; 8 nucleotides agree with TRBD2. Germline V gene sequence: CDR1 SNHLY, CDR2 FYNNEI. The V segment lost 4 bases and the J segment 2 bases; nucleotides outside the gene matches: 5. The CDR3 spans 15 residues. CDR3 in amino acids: CASSGGRGATDTQYF. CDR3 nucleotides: TGTGCCAGCAGTGGAGGGCGGGGGGCCACAGATACGCAGTATTTT.

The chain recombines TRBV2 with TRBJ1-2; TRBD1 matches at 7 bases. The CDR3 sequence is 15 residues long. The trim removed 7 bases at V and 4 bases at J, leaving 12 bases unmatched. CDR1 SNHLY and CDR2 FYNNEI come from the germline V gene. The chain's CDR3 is CASMGGGGEAYGYTF. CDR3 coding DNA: TGTGCCAGCATGGGAGGAGGGGGCGAGGCCTATGGCTACACCTTC.

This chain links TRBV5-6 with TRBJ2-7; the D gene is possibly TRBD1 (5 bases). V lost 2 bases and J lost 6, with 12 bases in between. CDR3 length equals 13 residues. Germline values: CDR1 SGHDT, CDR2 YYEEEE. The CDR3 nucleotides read TGTGCCAGCAGCTTTTCGGAAAGGGGCGAGCAGTACTTC. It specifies CASSFSERGEQYF.

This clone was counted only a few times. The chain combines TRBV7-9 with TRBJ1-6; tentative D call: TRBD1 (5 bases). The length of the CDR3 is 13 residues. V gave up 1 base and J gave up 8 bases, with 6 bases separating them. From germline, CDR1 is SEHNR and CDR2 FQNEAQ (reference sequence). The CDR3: CASSLGRDSPLHF. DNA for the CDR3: TGTGCCAGCAGCTTAGGCAGGGATTCACCCCTCCACTTT.

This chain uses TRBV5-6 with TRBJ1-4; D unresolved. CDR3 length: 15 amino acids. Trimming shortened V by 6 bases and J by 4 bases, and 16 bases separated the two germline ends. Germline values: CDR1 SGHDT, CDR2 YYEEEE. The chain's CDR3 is CASTTPEAHNEKLFF. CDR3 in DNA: TGTGCCAGCACCACCCCGGAGGCCCATAATGAAAAACTGTTTTTT.